Shown below are 9 T cell receptor beta chains from a single sample sequenced in a study of cytomegalovirus exposure and HLA in healthy donors listed by TCRdb under 2017. Receptor amplification or capture employed the immunoSEQ multiplex PCR assay. A mixture of 60 forward primers for TCR Vbeta segments and 13 reverse primers for TCR Jbeta segments was used in the multiplex PCR. The table comes from immuneACCESS by way of TCRdb, which keeps in-frame sequences with V and J called. Part of the clones is missing from these tables; in studies checked, under half for an unresolved V gene and the rest for unknown reasons. Counted in this sample were under 150,000 clones; approximately 80% of them appeared once. Over 2.5% of the sample is held by the ten biggest clonotypes. Source material: PBMCs. The source of these receptors is a male donor in good health and CMV-seronegative.

This rearrangement joins TRBV7-9 to TRBJ1-1, with D perhaps TRBD1 (5 bases). The germline V gene has CDR1 SEHNR and CDR2 FQNEAQ (reference sequence). Trimming stripped 6 bases from V and 3 bases from J, with 14 bases between. The CDR3 extends over 14 amino acids. In nucleotides, the CDR3 is TGTGCCAGCAGATTAACGGGGGGTGACACTGAAGCTTTCTTT. It codes for CASRLTGGDTEAFF.

The CDR3 protein is CASSASGGGADTQYF. The CDR3 nucleotides are TGTGCCAGCAGCGCTAGCGGGGGGGGAGCAGATACGCAGTATTTT. The J gene is TRBJ2-3, the V gene TRBV9; 12 nucleotides align to TRBD2. The junction had 3 bases not matched to a gene; V was cut back by 3 bases and J by 4 bases. The germline V gene has CDR1 SGDLS and CDR2 YYNGEE. CDR3 length equals 15 residues.

J is TRBJ2-1 and V is TRBV11-2; no clear D. V dropped 3 bases and J dropped 5 bases, with 8 bases sitting between them. Germline V CDR1 and CDR2: SGHAT, FQNNGV. The CDR3 is 13 residues long. This CDR3 is CASSLGSHNEQFF. The CDR3 bases are TGTGCCAGCAGCTTGGGCAGTCACAATGAGCAGTTCTTC.

The count of this clone is one. J is TRBJ2-5 and V is TRBV5-4; D remains unclear. Germline V gives CDR1 SGHNT, CDR2 YYREEE (reference sequence). The CDR3 sequence is 11 residues long. With 3 bases removed from V and 4 bases from J, the gap between germline ends came to 4 bases. Here the CDR3 reads CASSSLETQYF. The CDR3 DNA reads TGTGCCAGCAGCTCCTTAGAGACCCAGTACTTC.

The chain has TRBV6-4 and TRBJ1-2, with 8 positions matching TRBD1. CDR3 length equals 15 residues. V was pared by 5 bases and J by 4 bases, with 9 bases of the junction left unmatched. Germline CDR1 is MRHNA and CDR2 is SNTAGT. The CDR3 DNA follows: TGTGCCAGCAGTATCGAACAGGGGGGTATCTATGGCTACACCTTC. Translation: CASSIEQGGIYGYTF.

The chain has TRBV7-2 and TRBJ2-1, with D tentatively TRBD2 (7 bases). Germline CDR1 reads SGHTA; CDR2 reads FQGNSA. V lost 0 bases and J lost 9, with 12 bases in between. The CDR3 sequence is 14 residues long. CDR3 in amino acids: CASSLAGGPSEQFF. CDR3 coding DNA: TGTGCCAGCAGCTTAGCGGGGGGGCCAAGTGAGCAGTTCTTC.

The CDR3 here is CASKNRVPEAFF. DNA for the CDR3: TGTGCCAGCAAAAACAGGGTTCCTGAAGCTTTCTTT. The chain is built from TRBV2 and TRBJ1-1, with TRBD1 as a possible D gene (6 bases). This CDR3 spans 12 amino acids. V lost 7 bases and J 6 bases, leaving 12 bases between the germline ends. The germline CDR1 and CDR2 sequences are SNHLY and FYNNEI.

The chain joins TRBV9 to TRBJ2-7; D is ambiguous. With 3 bases removed from V and 6 bases from J, the gap between germline ends came to 13 bases. The CDR3 spans 13 residues. CDR1 and CDR2 from the germline V gene are SGDLS and YYNGEE. The DNA of the CDR3 is TGTGCCAGCAGCGGGGCTCCCCGAAGCGAGCAGTACTTC. This gives the protein CASSGAPRSEQYF.

The J gene is TRBJ2-3, the V gene TRBV9; 8 bases are shared with TRBD1. Germline CDR1 reads SGDLS; CDR2 reads YYNGEE. V lost 3 bases and J lost 4; bases outside the gene matches: 7. The length of the CDR3 is 15 residues. The CDR3 DNA sequence: TGTGCCAGCAGCGGACTGACAGGGGAGGCAGATACGCAGTATTTT. Protein sequence: CASSGLTGEADTQYF.